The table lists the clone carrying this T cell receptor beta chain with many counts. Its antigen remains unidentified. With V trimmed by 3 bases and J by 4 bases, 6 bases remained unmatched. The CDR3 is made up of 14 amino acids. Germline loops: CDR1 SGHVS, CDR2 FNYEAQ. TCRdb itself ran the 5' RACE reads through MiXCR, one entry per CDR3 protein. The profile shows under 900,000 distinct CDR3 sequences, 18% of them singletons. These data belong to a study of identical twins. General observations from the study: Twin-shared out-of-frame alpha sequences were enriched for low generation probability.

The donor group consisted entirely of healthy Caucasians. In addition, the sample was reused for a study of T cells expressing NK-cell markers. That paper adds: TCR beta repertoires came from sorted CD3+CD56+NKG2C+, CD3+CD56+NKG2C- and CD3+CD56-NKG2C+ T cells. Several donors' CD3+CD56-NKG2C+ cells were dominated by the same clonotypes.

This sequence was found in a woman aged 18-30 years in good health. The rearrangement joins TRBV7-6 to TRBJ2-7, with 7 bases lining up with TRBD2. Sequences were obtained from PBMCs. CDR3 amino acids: CASSFGGFEYEQYF. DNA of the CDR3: TGTGCCAGCAGCTTCGGGGGGTTTGAATACGAGCAGTACTTC.